These 8 T cell receptor beta chains share one sample of origin, sequenced in a study of T cell changes during pregnancy in multiple sclerosis. Profiling relied on immunoSEQ multiplex PCR, and the TCRdb table lists in-frame clones only, not all of them. Altogether about 38,000 clones are present, 85% to 95% being singletons, with the ten largest covering about 0.4%. Here the sequenced sample was CD4+ T cells from peripheral blood mononuclear cells, taken in the second trimester of pregnancy. Receptors originate from a female donor with multiple sclerosis, enrolled in a pregnancy study.

The chain couples TRBV6-1 to TRBJ1-2, with 10 bases lining up with TRBD1. The CDR3 is made up of 14 amino acids. After removal of 10 bases from V and 8 bases from J, the junction contained 13 bases not matched to a gene. Germline V gene sequence: CDR1 MNHNS, CDR2 SASEGT. For the CDR3, the DNA is TGTGCCACCAGACAGGGGGCATCGTTAGCCGGCTACACCTTC. Translating it yields CATRQGASLAGYTF.

The chain recombines TRBV2 with TRBJ2-1; TRBD2 is a possible D gene (6 bases). The germline CDR1 and CDR2 sequences are SNHLY and FYNNEI. Trimming removed 1 base from V and 9 bases from J, with 10 bases in between. The CDR3 contains 13 residues. CDR3: CASSEDRGTEQFF. DNA of the CDR3: TGTGCCAGCAGTGAAGACCGGGGGACTGAGCAGTTCTTC.

V usage is TRBV7-3 and J usage is TRBJ1-1; D unresolved. CDR3 length: 13 residues. Germline V CDR1 and CDR2: SGHTA, FQGTGA. V was cut by 5 bases and J by 6 bases, with 13 bases left in between. CDR3 region: CASSVLPRAEAFF. The CDR3, as DNA: TGTGCCAGCAGCGTCCTTCCTCGGGCTGAAGCTTTCTTT.

The chain carries TRBV7-9 and TRBJ1-5; TRBD1 matches at 7 bases. Germline V CDR1 and CDR2: SEHNR, FQNEAQ (reference sequence). The V gene end was trimmed by 5 bases and the J gene end by 0 bases; junction bases not matched to a gene: 4. There are 15 residues in the CDR3. The CDR3 DNA follows: TGTGCCAGCAGCCCAGGACAGGATAGCAATCAGCCCCAGCATTTT. This sequence encodes CASSPGQDSNQPQHF.

The V call is TRBV2, the J call TRBJ1-1; D might be TRBD1 (5 bases). In germline, CDR1 is SNHLY, CDR2 FYNNEI. Trimming cost V 3 bases and J 5 bases, with 13 bases left between them. This CDR3 is built from 14 residues. The CDR3 reads CASSERSGGTEAFF. The CDR3 region has the DNA TGTGCCAGCAGTGAGCGCTCCGGGGGGACTGAAGCTTTCTTT. The full variable domain, with the rest looked up from reference TRBV2 and TRBJ1-1, is EPEVTQTPSHQVTQMGQEVILRCVPISNHLYFYWYRQILGQKVEFLVSFYNNEISEKSEIFDDQFSVERPDGSNFTLKIRSTKLEDSAMYFCASSERSGGTEAFFGQGTRLTVV.

The rearrangement links TRBV9 to TRBJ2-3; 13 bases line up with TRBD2. The CDR3 totals 16 residues. V was clipped by 3 bases and J by 2 bases; unmatched bases: 3. CDR1 and CDR2 (germline): SGDLS, YYNGEE. In DNA form, the CDR3 reads TGTGCCAGCAGCGCGGGGACTAGCGGGACCACAGATACGCAGTATTTT. This gives the protein CASSAGTSGTTDTQYF.

The V call is TRBV9, the J call TRBJ2-7; D not certain. The CDR3 runs 14 residues. The V end lost 0 bases, the J end lost 4 bases, and 11 bases lay between the germline ends. CDR1 is SGDLS, CDR2 YYNGEE, per germline. This chain's CDR3 is CASSVGGETYEQYF. The CDR3, as DNA: TGTGCCAGCAGCGTAGGAGGAGAGACTTACGAGCAGTACTTC.

V usage is TRBV2 and J usage is TRBJ2-1; D ambiguous. The CDR3 sequence is 13 residues long. The V end was cut by 5 bases, the J end by 8 bases, with 13 bases between. CDR1 is SNHLY, CDR2 FYNNEI, per germline. The CDR3 loop reads CASSPSSFDEQFF. The CDR3 DNA follows: TGTGCCAGCAGTCCGAGTAGTTTCGATGAGCAGTTCTTC.